This T cell receptor beta chain was sequenced in a study of blood T cell repertoires in COVID-19. The overall study: Italy, Spain and the United States were the sources of the convalescent and acute COVID-19 samples. T cells, B-cell-depleted T cells, or PBMCs provided the cDNA or gDNA that served as material.

Authors' data handling: Amplification with reference gene primers provided the estimates of nucleated cell counts. Libraries were prepared by immunoSEQ multiplex PCR; TCRdb keeps only in-frame clonotypes and omits some of them. That table gives V, J and clone size, and the DNA gave D and trimming. Of 100,000 to 150,000 clones detected, about four fifths appear once; the ten largest clones hold 9% to 15%. This clone appeared a single time. The CDR3 length is 15 residues. CDR1 is SGHKS and CDR2 is YYEKEE in the germline V gene (reference sequence). Trimming removed 3 bases at V and 1 base at J, with 13 bases between.

Material for sequencing was peripheral blood. The rearrangement uses TRBV5-5 and TRBJ2-5, with D perhaps matching TRBD2 (6 bases). The source of this sequence is a woman aged 55-70 years with acute or convalescent COVID-19. CDR3: CASSYSSGPQETQYF. Here the CDR3 DNA reads TGTGCCAGCAGCTACTCCAGCGGGCCCCAAGAGACCCAGTACTTC.